Following are 16 T cell receptor beta chains from one sample sequenced in a study of CD8+CD57+ T cells in acquired aplastic anemia. TCR beta VDJ and CDR3 profiles were obtained from a genomic DNA template. TCRdb fed the reads into MiXCR, producing one record per CDR3 protein. The profile covers 150,000 to 200,000 distinct CDR3 sequences, with roughly 43% appearing a single time and approximately 2.9% taken by the ten largest. Patients included in sequencing had previously demonstrated CD8+CD57+ cell expansion by flow cytometry. Sequencing was performed on sorted CD4+, CD8+, or CD8+CD57+ T cells (not recorded which) from PBMCs. The origin of the receptors is a human donor with aplastic anemia.

This clonotype was seen just once. CDR3 nucleotides: TGTGCCACCGCTGACAGTCCCGGACTAGCGGAGGGGAACACCGGGGAGCTGTTTTTT. Protein: CATADSPGLAEGNTGELFF. The rearrangement links TRBV24-1 to TRBJ2-2; the match to TRBD2 covers 10 bases. Unmatched junction bases numbered 16, after V lost 9 bases and J lost 1 base. This CDR3 contains 19 residues. Germline loops: CDR1 KGHDR, CDR2 SFDVKD.

This clonotype was counted many times. The rearrangement joins TRBV5-6 to TRBJ2-7; no definite D call. Deletions cut 0 bases from V and 6 bases from J, with 10 bases between. CDR1 SGHDT and CDR2 YYEEEE come from the germline V gene. The CDR3 is 13 amino acids. The CDR3 DNA is TGTGCCAGCAGCTTGGCCTGGGGATCCGAGCAGTACTTC. It codes for CASSLAWGSEQYF.

The table lists this clonotype with many counts. V gene TRBV5-1 combines with J gene TRBJ2-7; D is uncertain. The V gene lost 0 bases and the J gene lost 3 bases, with 10 bases spanning the gap. The CDR3 is 14 residues long. Germline V gives CDR1 SGHRS, CDR2 YFSETQ. The CDR3: CASSLASIYYEQYF. DNA for the CDR3: TGCGCCAGCAGCTTGGCCTCCATATACTACGAGCAGTACTTC.

This clonotype occurred many times. This chain links TRBV6-1 with TRBJ2-7; D remains unclear. The germline V gene has CDR1 MNHNS and CDR2 SASEGT. CDR3 length equals 11 residues. The V end lost 2 bases, the J end lost 9 bases, and 8 bases lay between the germline ends. CDR3 sequence (DNA): TGTGCCAGCAGTGAACCCCTCGTGCAGTACTTC. Protein product: CASSEPLVQYF.

As to this clonotype: The junction shows a germline mismatch at one end, possibly a read error. The chain employs TRBV15 and TRBJ1-4; D is undetermined. The CDR3 sequence is 17 residues long. The germline gives CDR1 LNHNV, CDR2 YYDKDF (reference sequence). The CDR3 region has the DNA TGTGCCACCAGCAGAGAGTCTCAAGGAGGATCTAATGAAAAACCGTTTTTT. This codes for CATSRESQGGSNEKPFF.

The CDR3 spells CATSRVSGVYYGYTF. The DNA of the CDR3 is TGTGCCACCAGCAGAGTGTCTGGGGTATACTATGGCTACACCTTC. This chain connects TRBV15 to TRBJ1-2, with D unclear. V shed 1 base and J shed 3 bases, with 12 bases lying between them. The CDR3 has 15 amino acids. The germline gives CDR1 LNHNV, CDR2 YYDKDF (reference sequence). The full variable domain, with the rest looked up from reference TRBV15 and TRBJ1-2, is DAMVIQNPRYQVTQFGKPVTLSCSQTLNHNVMYWYQQKSSQAPKLLFHYYDKDFNNEADTPDNFQSRRPNTSFCFLDIRSPGLGDTAMYLCATSRVSGVYYGYTFGSGTRLTVV.

V and J are TRBV5-6 and TRBJ1-1, with 8 bases aligning to TRBD1. CDR1 is SGHDT, CDR2 YYEEEE, per germline. Unmatched junction bases numbered 8, after V lost 4 bases and J lost 0 bases. The CDR3 spans 16 residues. The CDR3 sequence is CASSVDRGNMNTEAFF. As DNA, the CDR3 is TGTGCCAGCAGCGTCGACAGGGGTAACATGAACACTGAAGCTTTCTTT.

V is TRBV2 and J is TRBJ1-1; D is ambiguous. Germline CDR1 and CDR2: SNHLY and FYNNEI. Deletions cut 4 bases from V and 0 bases from J, with 9 bases between. The CDR3 contains 14 residues. The DNA for the CDR3 is TGTGCCAGCAGTGGGCTTCTGCTGAACACTGAAGCTTTCTTT. It codes for CASSGLLLNTEAFF.

In regard to this clonotype: A much larger clonotype is one base distant, so this may be a read error. The conserved phenylalanine or tryptophan normally closing the CDR3 is absent here, so this likely arose from a read error. The chain carries TRBV14 and TRBJ2-7; 9 bases match TRBD2. Looked up from germline, CDR1 is SGHDN and CDR2 is FVKESK. The length of the CDR3 is 15 residues. J gave up 6 bases and V 4 bases, and 10 bases lay outside the gene matches. The CDR3 coding sequence is TGTGCCAGCAGCCGTGAGGATGGCGGGAGGGGCGAGCAGTACCTC. It yields the protein CASSREDGGRGEQYL.

This clonotype was detected only a few times. The gene calls are TRBV10-1 and TRBJ1-4, with TRBD1 identical over 8 bases. Trimming cost V 6 bases and J 0 bases; bases outside gene matches: 0. Per the germline V gene, CDR1 is WNHNN and CDR2 is SYGVQD (reference sequence). The CDR3 length is 14 residues. The CDR3 nucleotides are TGCGCCAGCAGACAGGGGGCAACTAATGAAAAACTGTTTTTT. It codes for CASRQGATNEKLFF.

Written as DNA, the CDR3 is TGTGCCAGCAGTGCTCTGGACAGCTTTAACTATGGCTACACCTTC. Amino acid sequence: CASSALDSFNYGYTF. The V and J genes are TRBV25-1 and TRBJ1-2, with D tentatively TRBD1 (6 bases). Trimming left V 4 bases short and J 1 base short, with 13 bases between. There are 15 residues in the CDR3. The germline CDR1 and CDR2 sequences are MGHDK and SYGVNS.

V gene TRBV20-1 combines with J gene TRBJ1-2; D is possibly TRBD1 (5 bases). Trimming left V 0 bases short and J 7 bases short, with 12 bases between. Germline CDR1 DFQATT, CDR2 SNEGSKA (reference sequence). CDR3 length: 13 residues. The CDR3 reads CSARDGSGGGYTF. The CDR3, as DNA: TGCAGTGCTAGAGATGGATCCGGGGGTGGCTACACCTTC.

This clonotype was found many times. This rearrangement joins TRBV5-1 to TRBJ2-7; possibly TRBD1 for D (5 bases). CDR3 length: 15 amino acids. Trimming shortened V by 0 bases and J by 6 bases, and 16 bases separated the two germline ends. Germline-derived CDR1 and CDR2 are SGHRS and YFSETQ. The CDR3 protein is CASSLAGQGRGEQYF. As DNA, the CDR3 is TGCGCCAGCAGCTTGGCCGGGCAGGGTAGGGGCGAGCAGTACTTC.

This clonotype has ten or more counts. The chain combines TRBV6-5 with TRBJ1-4; D is uncertain. Trimming cost V 4 bases and J 7 bases, with 16 bases left between them. This CDR3 has 15 residues. CDR1 MNHEY and CDR2 SVGAGI come from the germline V gene. The CDR3 loop is CASSSGLSVGEKLFF. As DNA, the CDR3 is TGTGCCAGCAGTTCTGGCCTTTCCGTCGGTGAAAAACTGTTTTTT.

V gene TRBV7-9 combines with J gene TRBJ2-5; tentative D call: TRBD2 (5 bases). The CDR3 runs 15 residues. The V and J ends lost 1 base and 3 bases respectively, with 12 bases between them. Germline values: CDR1 SEHNR, CDR2 FQNEAQ (reference sequence). This chain's CDR3 is CASSLVPRVEETQYF. CDR3 bases: TGTGCCAGCAGCTTAGTGCCGCGGGTGGAAGAGACCCAGTACTTC.

The chain employs TRBV28 and TRBJ1-1; D not resolved. Germline CDR1 is MDHEN and CDR2 is SYDVKM. V gave up 7 bases and J gave up 1 base, with 13 bases separating them. This CDR3 spans 14 amino acids. CDR3 DNA: TGTGCCAGCATCGTACACCAAGGGAACACTGAAGCTTTCTTT. Translated: CASIVHQGNTEAFF.